This TCR beta chain came from a study of blood T cell repertoires in COVID-19. About the study: Nucleic acid was either cDNA or gDNA, and it came from T cells, B-cell-depleted T cells, or PBMCs.

CDR3 length: 15 residues. Germline assignment: CDR1 SGHTS and CDR2 YDEGEE. With V trimmed by 1 base and J by 0 bases, 1 base remained unmatched. Participants reported their clinical history, and cohort assignment relied on those reports. TCRdb keeps only in-frame clones here, not all; method: immunoSEQ multiplex PCR. Seen here are roughly 300,000 clones, over 75% observed once, and the top ten hold about 5.4%. The chain uses TRBV5-8 and TRBJ2-7; 10 bases fit TRBD1. This clonotype was obtained from a woman in her thirties who had recovered from COVID-19. The material sequenced was PBMCs or T cells enriched from blood (not recorded which). In DNA form, the CDR3 reads TGTGCCAGCAGCTTGCGGGACAGGGGCTCCTACGAGCAGTACTTC. It translates to CASSLRDRGSYEQYF.